One and the same sample provided the 29 T cell receptor beta chains below, sequenced in a study of OX40 agonist ivuxolimab in advanced cancers. Generated by immunoSEQ multiplex PCR, the TCRdb table keeps only in-frame clones and is missing some. The table lists 52,000 or so clones, roughly 87% of them singletons. The sample here was CD4+ or CD8+ T cells sorted from blood, taken in a trial of the OX40 agonist ivuxolimab. These receptor sequences come from an adult with an advanced solid tumor such as melanoma, head and neck, liver or kidney cancer.

This chain joins TRBV19 and TRBJ1-1; D is uncertain. The germline gives CDR1 LNHDA, CDR2 SQIVND (reference sequence). The CDR3 consists of 14 residues. Trimming took 8 bases from V and 0 from J, leaving 13 bases between them. CDR3 nucleotide sequence: TGTGCCAGTGCCCTTAGACTGGTGAACACTGAAGCTTTCTTT. It encodes CASALRLVNTEAFF.

V and J are TRBV11-2 and TRBJ2-6, with D maybe TRBD1 (5 bases). Per germline, CDR1 SGHAT and CDR2 FQNNGV. V dropped 2 bases and J dropped 3 bases, with 17 bases sitting between them. The length of the CDR3 is 18 residues. The CDR3 DNA follows: TGTGCCAGCAGCTTACCGCGTAGGGGTTCAGGTGGGGCCAACGTCCTGACTTTC. Translating it yields CASSLPRRGSGGANVLTF.

The chain's CDR3 is CASRETDYNEQFF. CDR3 sequence (DNA): TGCGCCAGCAGAGAGACAGATTACAATGAGCAGTTCTTC. The V gene is TRBV10-2, the J gene TRBJ2-1; a weak D match, TRBD1 (5 bases). CDR1 WSHSY and CDR2 SAAADI come from the germline V gene. This CDR3 has 13 residues. V shed 6 bases and J shed 4 bases, with 10 bases lying between them.

The chain combines TRBV19 with TRBJ2-3; D call uncertain. The CDR3 runs 13 residues. V gave up 1 base and J gave up 1 base, with 3 bases separating them. CDR1 is LNHDA, CDR2 SQIVND, per germline (reference sequence). The DNA of the CDR3 is TGTGCCAGTAGTATAGTAGGCACAGATACGCAGTATTTT. It encodes CASSIVGTDTQYF. Full variable domain (rest looked up from reference TRBV19 and TRBJ2-3): DGGITQSPKYLFRKEGQNVTLSCEQNLNHDAMYWYRQDPGQGLRLIYYSQIVNDFQKGDIAEGYSVSREKKESFPLTVTSAQKNPTAFYLCASSIVGTDTQYFGPGTRLTVL.

The genes are TRBV7-9 and TRBJ2-1, with 8 bases identical to TRBD1. V lost 3 bases and J lost 7; bases outside the gene matches: 5. Germline CDR1 SEHNR, CDR2 FQNEAQ (reference sequence). This CDR3 has 14 amino acids. As DNA, the CDR3 is TGTGCCAGCAGCTTCGTACAGGGGGTAAATGAGCAGTTCTTC. This translates into CASSFVQGVNEQFF.

J is TRBJ2-1 and V is TRBV29-1, with D possibly being TRBD2 (6 bases). The germline V and J ends were trimmed by 4 bases and 7 bases, with 17 bases remaining between them. CDR1 is SQVTM, CDR2 ANQGSEA, per germline. The CDR3 is made up of 14 amino acids. The CDR3 nucleotides read TGCAGCGTTGTACTCGAGCGGAGGGGAAATGAGCAGTTCTTC. Translating it yields CSVVLERRGNEQFF.

This chain joins TRBV7-9 and TRBJ2-5; TRBD2 agrees at 7 bases. The end of the DNA aligns better with TRBJ2-7, so the J call may be wrong. Germline V gene data show CDR1 as SEHNR and CDR2 as FQNEAQ (reference sequence). CDR3 length equals 16 residues. CDR3 sequence: CASSLALAEITYEQYF. DNA for the CDR3: TGTGCCAGCAGCTTAGCGCTAGCGGAGATAACCTACGAGCAGTACTTC.

This chain connects TRBV27 to TRBJ2-3; 7 nucleotides agree with TRBD2. The J segment lost 5 bases and the V segment lost 9 bases, leaving 14 bases of the junction unmatched. The CDR3 contains 15 residues. CDR1 is MNHEY, CDR2 SMNVEV, per germline (reference sequence). CDR3 sequence: CASLPGGYTGDTQYF. The DNA of the CDR3 is TGTGCCAGTCTCCCGGGGGGATACACAGGAGATACGCAGTATTTT.

The chain combines TRBV5-1 with TRBJ2-1, with TRBD2 matching over 14 bases. Germline V gene lookup returns CDR1 SGHRS and CDR2 YFSETQ. This CDR3 is built from 16 residues. Trimming took 4 bases from V and 2 from J; bases not matched to a gene: 2. The CDR3 bases are TGCGCCAGCAGCAGACTAGCGGGGGGGCCCTACAATGAGCAGTTCTTC. As protein: CASSRLAGGPYNEQFF.

This clone was recorded once. V and J are TRBV5-6 and TRBJ2-7, with D hard to call. The V gene's germline CDR1 is SGHDT and CDR2 YYEEEE. The CDR3 is made up of 12 amino acids. The V and J ends lost 3 bases and 2 bases respectively, with 6 bases between them. CDR3 loop: CASSSGTYEQYF. The CDR3 region has the DNA TGTGCCAGCAGCTCTGGAACCTACGAGCAGTACTTC.

This chain links TRBV10-2 with TRBJ1-5, with 7 bases lining up with TRBD1. The ends lost 6 bases at V and 6 bases at J; junction bases unmatched: 8. Germline CDR1 is WSHSY and CDR2 is SAAADI. This CDR3 has 14 residues. The CDR3 loop reads CASSLRQGTQPQHF. The CDR3 nucleotides are TGCGCCAGCAGCCTCCGACAGGGAACTCAGCCCCAGCATTTT.

Concerning this clone: The sample has other DNA sequences that encode this CDR3 too. V usage is TRBV5-1 and J usage is TRBJ1-1; 9 nucleotides align to TRBD1. Germline V gene data show CDR1 as SGHRS and CDR2 as YFSETQ. There are 14 residues in the CDR3. J lost 3 bases, V lost 0 bases, and 0 bases had no gene match. The CDR3, as DNA: TGCGCCAGCAGCTTGGGGACAGGGGACACTGAAGCTTTCTTT. Protein: CASSLGTGDTEAFF.

J is TRBJ2-1 and V is TRBV5-1, with D perhaps given as TRBD1 or TRBD2 (5 bases each). This CDR3 is 18 amino acids long. V lost 0 bases to trimming and J lost 2 bases, with 18 bases between them. Per germline, CDR1 SGHRS and CDR2 YFSETQ. This CDR3 reads CASSLGGATGIPYNEQFF. CDR3 coding DNA: TGCGCCAGCAGCTTGGGAGGGGCTACCGGGATCCCCTACAATGAGCAGTTCTTC. Full variable domain (rest looked up from reference TRBV5-1 and TRBJ2-1): KAGVTQTPRYLIKTRGQQVTLSCSPISGHRSVSWYQQTPGQGLQFLFEYFSETQRNKGNFPGRFSGRQFSNSRSEMNVSTLELGDSALYLCASSLGGATGIPYNEQFFGPGTRLTVL.

In its sample, this clone was seen once. The J gene is TRBJ2-2, the V gene TRBV7-8; TRBD1 is a possible D gene (5 bases). The V gene lost 0 bases and the J gene lost 1 base, with 12 bases spanning the gap. The CDR3 loop spans 17 amino acids. The V gene's germline CDR1 is SGHVS and CDR2 FQNEAQ. CDR3 amino acids: CASSLAKGRENTGELFF. DNA for the CDR3: TGTGCCAGCAGCTTAGCTAAGGGCAGGGAGAACACCGGGGAGCTGTTTTTT.

The V and J genes are TRBV2 and TRBJ2-1; 9 nucleotides line up with TRBD1. The CDR3 length is 16 residues. CDR1 is SNHLY and CDR2 is FYNNEI in the germline V gene. After removal of 4 bases from V and 7 bases from J, the junction contained 11 bases not matched to a gene. CDR3 region: CASSGSVGTGFNEQFF. The CDR3 coding sequence is TGTGCCAGCAGTGGTTCAGTGGGGACAGGGTTTAATGAGCAGTTCTTC.

The rearrangement links TRBV27 to TRBJ1-1; D uncertain. Trimming cost V 5 bases and J 1 base, with 8 bases left between them. The CDR3 is 13 amino acids. CDR1 and CDR2 (germline): MNHEY, SMNVEV (reference sequence). CDR3 loop: CASSLPGNTEAFF. Written as DNA, the CDR3 is TGTGCCAGCAGTCTCCCCGGGAACACTGAAGCTTTCTTT.

The chain carries TRBV6-4 and TRBJ2-5; D gene unclear. The CDR3 consists of 13 residues. Germline values: CDR1 MRHNA, CDR2 SNTAGT. Trimming left V 8 bases short and J 6 bases short, with 16 bases between. CDR3 in DNA: TGTGCCAGCGCCCAACCGAGGTGGCAGACCCAGTACTTC. It codes for CASAQPRWQTQYF.

The DNA for the CDR3 is TGTGCCAGCAGTCAAGGGAGTCAGGGCTACGAGCAGTACTTC. It codes for CASSQGSQGYEQYF. The chain carries TRBV28 and TRBJ2-7, with D possibly called TRBD1 or TRBD2 (5 bases each). Germline assignment: CDR1 MDHEN and CDR2 SYDVKM. The CDR3 is 14 amino acids. The V end was cut by 5 bases, the J end by 3 bases, with 14 bases between.

The rearrangement links TRBV2 to TRBJ1-5, with 7 positions matching TRBD1. The V segment lost 3 bases and the J segment 4 bases; nucleotides outside the gene matches: 9. Germline loops: CDR1 SNHLY, CDR2 FYNNEI. The CDR3 sequence is 16 residues long. The CDR3 is CASSDATGTVNQPQHF. As DNA, the CDR3 is TGTGCCAGCAGTGACGCGACCGGGACAGTAAATCAGCCCCAGCATTTT.

This chain links TRBV7-9 with TRBJ2-2; TRBD1 matches at 7 bases. Germline V gene data show CDR1 as SEHNR and CDR2 as FQNEAQ (reference sequence). The CDR3 consists of 15 residues. V gave up 4 bases and J gave up 6 bases; unmatched junction bases: 8. CDR3 in amino acids: CASSSRQGGPGELFF. CDR3 DNA sequence: TGTGCCAGCAGCTCCCGACAGGGCGGTCCCGGGGAGCTGTTTTTT.

A single count supports this clone. Other DNA sequences in the same sample also yield this CDR3. This chain links TRBV14 with TRBJ2-3; D might be TRBD2 (5 bases). The V end was cut by 1 base, the J end by 3 bases, with 11 bases between. The germline CDR1 and CDR2 sequences are SGHDN and FVKESK. CDR3 length: 15 amino acids. In nucleotides, the CDR3 is TGTGCCAGCAGCCAAGGACTAACGGGTACAGATACGCAGTATTTT. Translated: CASSQGLTGTDTQYF.

The CDR3 spells CASSLGQGSGNTIYF. CDR3 coding DNA: TGTGCCAGCAGCTTAGGACAGGGCTCTGGAAACACCATATATTTT. The gene calls are TRBV7-9 and TRBJ1-3; 7 bases fit TRBD1. V lost 1 base and J lost 0; bases outside the gene matches: 0. CDR1 and CDR2 (germline): SEHNR, FQNEAQ (reference sequence). The CDR3 loop spans 15 amino acids.

The chain couples TRBV18 to TRBJ2-7; 10 nucleotides line up with TRBD1. Trimming cost V 1 base and J 2 bases; bases outside gene matches: 5. Germline V gene data show CDR1 as KGHSH and CDR2 as LQKENI. The CDR3 covers 16 residues. The CDR3 is CASSPLDRGLTYEQYF. CDR3 coding DNA: TGTGCCAGCTCACCACTTGACAGGGGGCTCACCTACGAGCAGTACTTC.

The chain combines TRBV27 with TRBJ1-1; TRBD1 matches at 7 bases. Germline V gene sequence: CDR1 MNHEY, CDR2 SMNVEV (reference sequence). The V and J ends lost 5 bases and 11 bases, in that order; junction bases with no gene match: 11. The length of the CDR3 is 13 residues. CDR3 amino acids: CASSPYEGAFAFF. Written as DNA, the CDR3 is TGTGCCAGCAGTCCCTACGAGGGGGCTTTCGCTTTCTTT.

The chain is built from TRBV2 and TRBJ2-1; 10 nucleotides line up with TRBD2. With V trimmed by 8 bases and J by 7 bases, 8 bases remained unmatched. The germline gives CDR1 SNHLY, CDR2 FYNNEI. This CDR3 has 14 residues. The CDR3 DNA follows: TGTGCCAGCGGGGATCTAGCGGGAGTTAATGAGCAGTTCTTC. Amino acids: CASGDLAGVNEQFF.

This clone was seen just once. The chain employs TRBV28 and TRBJ2-5, with TRBD1 identical over 7 bases. Germline V gene data show CDR1 as MDHEN and CDR2 as SYDVKM. The CDR3 length is 14 residues. Trimming at V came to 6 bases and at J to 2 bases, leaving 6 bases not matched to a gene. CDR3: CASRMTGWQETQYF. The CDR3 nucleotides are TGTGCCAGCAGGATGACAGGGTGGCAAGAGACCCAGTACTTC.

The J gene is TRBJ2-7, the V gene TRBV7-8; 8 bases align to TRBD1. This CDR3 contains 14 residues. Germline values: CDR1 SGHVS, CDR2 FQNEAQ. The V and J ends lost 5 bases and 3 bases, in that order; junction bases with no gene match: 6. CDR3 region: CASSIDRGHYEQYV. CDR3 nucleotide sequence: TGTGCCAGCAGCATTGACAGGGGTCACTACGAGCAGTACGTC.

The chain links TRBV28 to TRBJ1-2; 11 positions agree with TRBD1. The CDR3 has 15 residues. Unmatched junction bases numbered 6, after V lost 4 bases and J lost 5 bases. Looked up from germline, CDR1 is MDHEN and CDR2 is SYDVKM. The CDR3 nucleotides read TGTGCCAGCAGTTCCCGGACAGGGGGCTTTTATGGCTACACCTTC. Amino acid sequence: CASSSRTGGFYGYTF.

V and J are TRBV6-1 and TRBJ2-5, with TRBD1 as a possible D gene (6 bases). V gave up 6 bases and J gave up 1 base, with 9 bases separating them. Germline CDR1 and CDR2: MNHNS and SASEGT. The CDR3 is 13 amino acids. The CDR3 nucleotides are TGTGCCAGCAGGGGACATCCCCAAGAGACCCAGTACTTC. It encodes CASRGHPQETQYF.